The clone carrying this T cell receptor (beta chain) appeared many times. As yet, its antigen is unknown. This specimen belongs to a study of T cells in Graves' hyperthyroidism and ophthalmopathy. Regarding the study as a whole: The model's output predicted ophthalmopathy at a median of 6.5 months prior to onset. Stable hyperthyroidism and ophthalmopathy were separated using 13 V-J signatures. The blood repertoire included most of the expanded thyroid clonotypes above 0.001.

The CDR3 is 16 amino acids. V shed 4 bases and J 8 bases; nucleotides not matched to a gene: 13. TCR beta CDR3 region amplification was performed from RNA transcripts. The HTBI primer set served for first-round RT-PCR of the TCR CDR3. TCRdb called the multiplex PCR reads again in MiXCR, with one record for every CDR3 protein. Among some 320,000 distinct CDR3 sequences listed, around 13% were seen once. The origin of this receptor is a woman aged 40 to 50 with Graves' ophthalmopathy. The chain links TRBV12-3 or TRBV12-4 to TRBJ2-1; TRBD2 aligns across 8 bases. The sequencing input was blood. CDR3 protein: CASSWPAGVIVDEQFF. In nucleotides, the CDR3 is TGTGCCAGCAGTTGGCCAGCGGGGGTTATTGTCGATGAGCAGTTCTTC.